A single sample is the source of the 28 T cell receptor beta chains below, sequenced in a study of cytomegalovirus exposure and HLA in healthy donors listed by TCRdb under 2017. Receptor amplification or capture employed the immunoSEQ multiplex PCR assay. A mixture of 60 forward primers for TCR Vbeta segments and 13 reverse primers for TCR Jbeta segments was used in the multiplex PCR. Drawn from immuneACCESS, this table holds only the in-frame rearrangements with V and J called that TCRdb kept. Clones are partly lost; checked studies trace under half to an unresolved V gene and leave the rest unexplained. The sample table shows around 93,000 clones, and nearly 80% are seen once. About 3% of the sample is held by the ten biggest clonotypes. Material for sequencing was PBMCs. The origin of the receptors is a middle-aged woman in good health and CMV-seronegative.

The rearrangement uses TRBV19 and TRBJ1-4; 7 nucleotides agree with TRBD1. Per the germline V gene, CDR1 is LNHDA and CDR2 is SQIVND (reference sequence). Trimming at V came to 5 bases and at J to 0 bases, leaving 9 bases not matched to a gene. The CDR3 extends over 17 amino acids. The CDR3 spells CASSLHQGDPTNEKLFF. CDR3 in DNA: TGTGCCAGTAGTCTCCACCAGGGGGACCCAACTAATGAAAAACTGTTTTTT.

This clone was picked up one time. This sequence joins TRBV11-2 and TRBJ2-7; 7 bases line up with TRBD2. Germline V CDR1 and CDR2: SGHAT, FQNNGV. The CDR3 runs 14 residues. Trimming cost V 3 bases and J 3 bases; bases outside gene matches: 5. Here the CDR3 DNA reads TGTGCCAGCAGCTTTGAGGCTAGCGGCTACGAGCAGTACTTC. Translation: CASSFEASGYEQYF.

The CDR3 DNA reads TGTGCCAGCAGTGCAAGGACAGGGGGAGAAAAACTGTTTTTT. This sequence encodes CASSARTGGEKLFF. The V call is TRBV27, the J call TRBJ1-4; 10 nucleotides match TRBD1. The V and J ends lost 5 bases and 8 bases, in that order; junction bases with no gene match: 5. CDR1 and CDR2 from the germline V gene are MNHEY and SMNVEV (reference sequence). The CDR3 contains 14 residues.

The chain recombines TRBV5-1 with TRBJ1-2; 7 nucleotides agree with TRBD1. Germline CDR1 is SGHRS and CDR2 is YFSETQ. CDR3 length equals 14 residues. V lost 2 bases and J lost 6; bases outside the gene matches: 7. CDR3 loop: CASSLNPGGDGYTF. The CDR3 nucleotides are TGCGCCAGCAGCTTAAACCCAGGGGGTGATGGCTACACCTTC.

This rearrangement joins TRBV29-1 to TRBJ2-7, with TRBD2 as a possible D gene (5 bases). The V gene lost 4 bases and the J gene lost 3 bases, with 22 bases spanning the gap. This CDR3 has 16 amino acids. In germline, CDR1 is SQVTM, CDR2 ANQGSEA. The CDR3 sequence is CSVGEPNSDYRYEQYF. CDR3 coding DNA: TGCAGCGTTGGGGAACCCAATTCAGACTACCGCTACGAGCAGTACTTC.

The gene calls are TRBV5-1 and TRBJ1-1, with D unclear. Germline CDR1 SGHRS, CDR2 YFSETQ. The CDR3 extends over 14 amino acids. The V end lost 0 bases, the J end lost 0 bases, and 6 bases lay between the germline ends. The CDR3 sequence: CASSLAGMNTEAFF. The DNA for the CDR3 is TGCGCCAGCAGCTTGGCCGGGATGAACACTGAAGCTTTCTTT.

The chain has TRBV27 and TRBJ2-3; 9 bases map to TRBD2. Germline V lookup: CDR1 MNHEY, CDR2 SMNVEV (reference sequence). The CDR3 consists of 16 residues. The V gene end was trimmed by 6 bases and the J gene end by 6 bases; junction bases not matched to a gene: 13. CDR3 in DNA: TGTGCCAGCAGCGGACTAGCGATCGAGAGGTCGGATACGCAGTATTTT. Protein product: CASSGLAIERSDTQYF.

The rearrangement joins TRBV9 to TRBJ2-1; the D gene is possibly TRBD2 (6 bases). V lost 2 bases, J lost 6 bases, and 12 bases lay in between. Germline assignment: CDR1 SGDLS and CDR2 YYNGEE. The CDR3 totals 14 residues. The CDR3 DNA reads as TGTGCCAGCAGCGTCCTAGCGTCCCGCAATGAGCAGTTCTTC. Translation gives CASSVLASRNEQFF.

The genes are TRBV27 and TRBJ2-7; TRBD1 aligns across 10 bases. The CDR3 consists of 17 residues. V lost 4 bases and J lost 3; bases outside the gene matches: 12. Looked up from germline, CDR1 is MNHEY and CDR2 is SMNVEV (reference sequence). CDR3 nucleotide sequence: TGTGCCAGCAGTTCGGGACAGGGGATAACCTTCTACTACGAGCAGTACTTC. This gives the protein CASSSGQGITFYYEQYF.

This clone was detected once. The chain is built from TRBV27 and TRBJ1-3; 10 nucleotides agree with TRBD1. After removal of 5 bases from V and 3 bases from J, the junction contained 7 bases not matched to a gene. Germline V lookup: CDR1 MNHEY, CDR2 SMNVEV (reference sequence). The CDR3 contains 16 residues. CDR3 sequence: CASSRTGGGGGNTIYF. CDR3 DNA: TGTGCCAGCAGTCGGACAGGGGGAGGTGGTGGAAACACCATATATTTT.

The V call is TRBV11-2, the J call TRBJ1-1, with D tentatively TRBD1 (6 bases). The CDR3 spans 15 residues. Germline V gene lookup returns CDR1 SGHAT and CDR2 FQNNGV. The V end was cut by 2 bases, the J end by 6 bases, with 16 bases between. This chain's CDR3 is CASSLLQGRVPEAFF. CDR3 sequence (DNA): TGTGCCAGCAGCTTACTTCAGGGGCGGGTCCCTGAAGCTTTCTTT. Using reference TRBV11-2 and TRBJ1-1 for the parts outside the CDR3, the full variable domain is EAGVAQSPRYKIIEKRQSVAFWCNPISGHATLYWYQQILGQGPKLLIQFQNNGVVDDSQLPKDRFSAERLKGVDSTLKIQPAKLEDSAVYLCASSLLQGRVPEAFFGQGTRLTVV.

The CDR3 DNA reads TGCGCCACCGGACAGGGGCAATTGGTCTACGAGCAGTACTTC. Protein sequence: CATGQGQLVYEQYF. The V gene is TRBV10-2, the J gene TRBJ2-7, with 9 positions matching TRBD1. There are 14 residues in the CDR3. V was pared by 10 bases and J by 3 bases, with 10 bases of the junction left unmatched. Germline V gives CDR1 WSHSY, CDR2 SAAADI.

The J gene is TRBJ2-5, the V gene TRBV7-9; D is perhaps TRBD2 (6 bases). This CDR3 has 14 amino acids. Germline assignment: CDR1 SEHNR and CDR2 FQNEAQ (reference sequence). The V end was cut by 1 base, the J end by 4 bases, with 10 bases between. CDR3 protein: CASSLVGGVETQYF. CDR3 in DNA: TGTGCCAGCAGCTTAGTAGGAGGGGTAGAGACCCAGTACTTC.

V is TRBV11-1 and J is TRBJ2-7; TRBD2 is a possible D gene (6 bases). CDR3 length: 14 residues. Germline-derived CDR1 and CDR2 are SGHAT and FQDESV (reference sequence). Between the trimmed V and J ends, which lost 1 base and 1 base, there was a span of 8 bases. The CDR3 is CASSLGLVSYEQYF. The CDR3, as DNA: TGTGCCAGCAGCTTAGGACTAGTTTCCTACGAGCAGTACTTC.

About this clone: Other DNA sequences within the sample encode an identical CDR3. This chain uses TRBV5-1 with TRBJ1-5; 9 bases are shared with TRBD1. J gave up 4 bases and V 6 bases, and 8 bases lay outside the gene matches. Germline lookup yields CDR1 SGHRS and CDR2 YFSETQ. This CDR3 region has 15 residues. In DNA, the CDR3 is TGCGCCAGCAAGGAGGACAGGGGAGCAAATCAGCCCCAGCATTTT. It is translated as CASKEDRGANQPQHF. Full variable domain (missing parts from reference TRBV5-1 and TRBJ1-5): KAGVTQTPRYLIKTRGQQVTLSCSPISGHRSVSWYQQTPGQGLQFLFEYFSETQRNKGNFPGRFSGRQFSNSRSEMNVSTLELGDSALYLCASKEDRGANQPQHFGDGTRLSIL.

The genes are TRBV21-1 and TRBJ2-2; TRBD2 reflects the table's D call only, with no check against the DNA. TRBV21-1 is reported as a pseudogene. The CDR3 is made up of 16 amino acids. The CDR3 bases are TGTGCCAGCAGCAAAGCCAGCGCTGAACACACCGGGGAGCTGTTTTTT. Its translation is CASSKASAEHTGELFF.

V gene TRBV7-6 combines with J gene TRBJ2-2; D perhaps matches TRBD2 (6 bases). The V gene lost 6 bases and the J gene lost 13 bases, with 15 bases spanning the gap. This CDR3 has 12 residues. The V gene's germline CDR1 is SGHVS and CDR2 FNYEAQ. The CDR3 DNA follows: TGTGCCAGCAGTATTCGGGCGGGAAGGCTGTTTTTT. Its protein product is CASSIRAGRLFF.

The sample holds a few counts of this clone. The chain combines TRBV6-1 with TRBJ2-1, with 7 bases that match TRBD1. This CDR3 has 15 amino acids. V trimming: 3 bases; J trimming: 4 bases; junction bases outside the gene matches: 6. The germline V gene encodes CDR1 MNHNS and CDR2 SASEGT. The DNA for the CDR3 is TGTGCCAGCAGTGATTCGGGACAGTGGTACAATGAGCAGTTCTTC. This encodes CASSDSGQWYNEQFF.

CDR3 protein: CASSQAFSGTYEQYF. Here the CDR3 DNA reads TGTGCCAGCAGCCAGGCATTTTCCGGGACCTACGAGCAGTACTTC. This chain joins TRBV14 and TRBJ2-7, with D possibly TRBD2 on 5 matching bases. Trimming removed 3 bases at V and 2 bases at J, with 14 bases between. CDR3 length equals 15 residues. Germline V gives CDR1 SGHDN, CDR2 FVKESK.

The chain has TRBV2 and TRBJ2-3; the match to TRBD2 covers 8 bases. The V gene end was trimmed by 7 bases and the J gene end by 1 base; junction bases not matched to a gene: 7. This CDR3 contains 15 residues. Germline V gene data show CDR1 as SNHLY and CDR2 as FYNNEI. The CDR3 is CASKIQRGRTDTQYF. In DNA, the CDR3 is TGTGCCAGCAAAATCCAGCGGGGGCGCACAGATACGCAGTATTTT.

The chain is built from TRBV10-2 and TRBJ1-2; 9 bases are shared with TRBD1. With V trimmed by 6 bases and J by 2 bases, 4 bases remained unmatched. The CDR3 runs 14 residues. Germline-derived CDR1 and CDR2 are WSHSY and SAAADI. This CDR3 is CASSWDRENYGYTF. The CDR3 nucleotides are TGCGCCAGCAGCTGGGACAGGGAAAACTATGGCTACACCTTC.

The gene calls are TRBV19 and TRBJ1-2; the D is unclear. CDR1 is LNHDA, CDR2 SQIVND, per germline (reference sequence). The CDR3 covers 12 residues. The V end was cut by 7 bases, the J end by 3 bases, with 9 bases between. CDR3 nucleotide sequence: TGTGCCAGTAAGGGAGGAGACTATGGCTACACCTTC. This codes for CASKGGDYGYTF.

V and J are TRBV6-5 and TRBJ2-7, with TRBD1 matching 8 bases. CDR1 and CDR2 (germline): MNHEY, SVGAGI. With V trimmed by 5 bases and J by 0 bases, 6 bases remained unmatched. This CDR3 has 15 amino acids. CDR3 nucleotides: TGTGCCAGCAGTGTGGACAGGGCAAGCTCCTACGAGCAGTACTTC. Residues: CASSVDRASSYEQYF.

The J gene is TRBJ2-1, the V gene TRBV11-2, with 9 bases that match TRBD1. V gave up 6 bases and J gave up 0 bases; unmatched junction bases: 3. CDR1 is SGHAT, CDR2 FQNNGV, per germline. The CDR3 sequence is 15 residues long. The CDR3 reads CASSQGQGSYNEQFF. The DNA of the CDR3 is TGTGCCAGCAGTCAGGGACAGGGCTCCTACAATGAGCAGTTCTTC.

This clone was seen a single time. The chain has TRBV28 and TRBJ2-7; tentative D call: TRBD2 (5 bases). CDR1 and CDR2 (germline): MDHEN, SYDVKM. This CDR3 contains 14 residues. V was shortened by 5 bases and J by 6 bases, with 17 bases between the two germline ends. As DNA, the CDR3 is TGTGCCAGCAGTACTAGACGTTCCATAGGCGAGCAGTACTTC. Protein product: CASSTRRSIGEQYF.

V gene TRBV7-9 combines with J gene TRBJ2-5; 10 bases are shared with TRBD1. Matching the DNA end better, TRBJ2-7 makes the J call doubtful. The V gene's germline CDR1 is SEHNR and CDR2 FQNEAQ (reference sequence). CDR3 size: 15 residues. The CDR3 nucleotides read TGTGCCAGCAGCTTAGCGGGACAGGGGTATAACGAGCAGTACTTC. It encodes CASSLAGQGYNEQYF.

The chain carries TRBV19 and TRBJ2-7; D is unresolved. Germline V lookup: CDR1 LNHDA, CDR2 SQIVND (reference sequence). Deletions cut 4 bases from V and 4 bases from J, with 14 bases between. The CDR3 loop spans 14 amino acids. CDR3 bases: TGTGCCAGTAGTACCTCTCCCTTTTTTTACGAGCAGTACTTC. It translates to CASSTSPFFYEQYF.

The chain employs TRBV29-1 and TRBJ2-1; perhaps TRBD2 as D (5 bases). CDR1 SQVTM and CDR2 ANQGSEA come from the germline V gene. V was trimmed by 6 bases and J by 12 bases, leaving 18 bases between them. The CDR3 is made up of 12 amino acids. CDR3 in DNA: TGCAGCGTCGGCGGGCTAGGGATGGGGCAGTTCTTC. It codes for CSVGGLGMGQFF.